This T cell receptor (beta chain) stems from a study of identical twins. MiXCR, run by TCRdb on the 5' RACE reads, gives a single entry per CDR3 protein. The table shows hundreds of thousands of distinct CDR3 sequences, with less than 9.5% occurring only once. This clonotype was detected only a few times. Its antigen remains unidentified. The study, taken as a whole, reports: Abundant beta clonotypes from cord blood bore fewer insertions; memory repertoires lacked this pattern.

The CDR3 spans 16 residues. Germline loops: CDR1 KGHDR, CDR2 SFDVKD. The germline V and J ends were trimmed by 1 base and 9 bases, with 18 bases remaining between them. The data also belong to a second study, concerning yellow fever vaccine responses in identical twins.

The sequencing sample was made of CD8+ T cells sorted from blood. The source of this sequence is a woman aged 18-29 years in good health. The chain links TRBV24-1 to TRBJ2-1; D could derive from TRBD1 or TRBD2 (6 bases each). In nucleotides, the CDR3 is TGTGCCACCAGTGATTTTGGGGGGCCAACCGAGGGTGAGCAGTTCTTC. Translated: CATSDFGGPTEGEQFF.